What follows describes a single TCR beta chain. Its antigen specificity is not known. Base qualities are not recorded, but no much larger clone differs from it by a single base. Sample treatment or condition, as interpreted from the label and publication: in vitro stimulation with specific CMV peptide epitopes to enrich CMV-specific T cells. This entry comes from a study of T cell repertoires in cytomegalovirus infection (dated 2019 in TCRdb). A note on the overall study: Peptide stimulations targeted recently identified HLA-C-restricted CMV epitopes, whose presentation resists viral immunomodulation, together with well-studied HLA-B-restricted epitopes. Donor HLA type was relevant to the analysis, because carriage of CMV infection together with the matching HLA type was indicated by public TCR beta signatures.

The CDR3 runs 14 amino acids, cysteine and phenylalanine included. Only the CDR3 region is kept as DNA, spanning 42 bases read in frame from base 1. CDR1 is given as LNHDA and CDR2 as SQIVND, both from the germline V gene (reference sequence). V is pruned by 7 bases and J by 2 bases, leaving 4 bases of the junction without a gene match. Overall results and qualifications from the work: In both this cohort and an independent approximately 370-donor cohort, the cumulative frequency of public TCR beta family members distinguished carriers of CMV infection plus the relevant HLA type. The ex vivo response was dominated by HLA-C-restricted CMV-specific TCR beta clonotypes, which also provided the single most frequent clonotype in two of eight donors.

Data came from an Illumina HiSeq 1500. TCRdb ran its own pipeline on the public reads, namely fastp trimming at Q25 and MiXCR clone calling, and kept in-frame beta chains. Entries that share a CDR3 protein sequence are merged under the most common genes and DNA. The sample contains 300,000 or so distinct CDR3 sequences, roughly 25% of them found a single time. Roughly 15% of the sample belongs to the ten largest clones. The rearranged segments are TRBV19 and TRBJ1-5, with TRBD1 matching 8 junction bases. This TCR came from a human donor in good health (CMV status not recorded). Some clones in this sample may be carry-over from other donors' samples. Material: cultured PBMCs, obtained from culture after CMV antigen stimulation. Here the CDR3 is given as CASTVGQGNQPQHF. The nucleotide sequence reads as follows: TGTGCCAGTACCGTGGGACAGGGCAATCAGCCCCAGCATTTT.